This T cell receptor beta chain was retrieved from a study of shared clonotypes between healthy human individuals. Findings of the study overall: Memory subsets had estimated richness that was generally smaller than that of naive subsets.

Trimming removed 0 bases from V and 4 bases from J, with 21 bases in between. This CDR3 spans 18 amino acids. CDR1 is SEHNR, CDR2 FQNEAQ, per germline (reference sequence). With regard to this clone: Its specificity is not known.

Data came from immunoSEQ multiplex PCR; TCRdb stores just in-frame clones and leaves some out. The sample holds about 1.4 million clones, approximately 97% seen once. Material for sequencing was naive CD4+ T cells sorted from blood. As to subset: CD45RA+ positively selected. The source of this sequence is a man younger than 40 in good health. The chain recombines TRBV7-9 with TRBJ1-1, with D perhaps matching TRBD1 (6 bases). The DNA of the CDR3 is TGTGCCAGCAGCTTAGCGTCGGGGGCCGACTATGCTTTCACTGAAGCTTTCTTT. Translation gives CASSLASGADYAFTEAFF.